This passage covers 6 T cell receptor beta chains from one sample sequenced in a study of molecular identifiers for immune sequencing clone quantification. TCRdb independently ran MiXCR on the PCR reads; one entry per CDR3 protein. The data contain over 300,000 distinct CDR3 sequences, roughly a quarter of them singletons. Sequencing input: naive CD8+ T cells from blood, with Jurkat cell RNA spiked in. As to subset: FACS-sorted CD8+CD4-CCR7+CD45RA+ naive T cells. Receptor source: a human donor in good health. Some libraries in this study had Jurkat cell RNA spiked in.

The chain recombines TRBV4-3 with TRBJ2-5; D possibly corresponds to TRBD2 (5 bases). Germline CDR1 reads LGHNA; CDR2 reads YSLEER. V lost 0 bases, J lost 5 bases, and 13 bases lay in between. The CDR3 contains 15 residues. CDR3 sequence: CASSQDTADGETQYF. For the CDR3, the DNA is TGCGCCAGCAGCCAAGATACAGCGGATGGGGAGACCCAGTACTTC.

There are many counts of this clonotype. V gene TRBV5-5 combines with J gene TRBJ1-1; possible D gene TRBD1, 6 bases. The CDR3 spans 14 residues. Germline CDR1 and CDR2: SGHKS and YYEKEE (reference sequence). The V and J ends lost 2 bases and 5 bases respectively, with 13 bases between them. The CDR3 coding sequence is TGTGCCAGCAGCTTATGGGGGCTGGGGACTGAAGCTTTCTTT. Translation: CASSLWGLGTEAFF. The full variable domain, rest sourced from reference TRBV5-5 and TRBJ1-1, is DAGVTQSPTHLIKTRGQQVTLRCSPISGHKSVSWYQQVLGQGPQFIFQYYEKEERGRGNFPDRFSARQFPNYSSELNVNALLLGDSALYLCASSLWGLGTEAFFGQGTRLTVV.

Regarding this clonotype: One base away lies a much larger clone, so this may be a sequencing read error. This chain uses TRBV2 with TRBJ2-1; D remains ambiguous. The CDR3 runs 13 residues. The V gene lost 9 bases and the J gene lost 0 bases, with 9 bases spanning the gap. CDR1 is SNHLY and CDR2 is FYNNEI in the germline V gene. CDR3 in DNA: TGTGCCAGGGCCAGGAGCTCCTACAATGAGCAGTTCTTC. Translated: CARARSSYNEQFF.

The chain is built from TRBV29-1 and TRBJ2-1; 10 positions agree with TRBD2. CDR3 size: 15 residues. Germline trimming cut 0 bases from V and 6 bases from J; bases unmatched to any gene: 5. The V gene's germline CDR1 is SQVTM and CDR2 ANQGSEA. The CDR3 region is CSVEDQRGGLNEQFF. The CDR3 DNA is TGCAGCGTTGAAGATCAGCGGGGGGGCCTCAATGAGCAGTTCTTC.

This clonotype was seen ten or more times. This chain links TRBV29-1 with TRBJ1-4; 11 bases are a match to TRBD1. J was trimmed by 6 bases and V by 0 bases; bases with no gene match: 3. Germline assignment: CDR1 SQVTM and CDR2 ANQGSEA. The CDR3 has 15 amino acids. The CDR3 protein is CSVEDWDRGYEKLFF. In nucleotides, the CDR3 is TGCAGCGTTGAAGATTGGGACAGGGGGTATGAAAAACTGTTTTTT.

The CDR3 DNA reads TGTGCCAGTAGTATAGCCCCGGGACAGGGGGCTCGTTTCACCGGGGAGCTGTTTTTT. Protein product: CASSIAPGQGARFTGELFF. The chain is built from TRBV19 and TRBJ2-2, with 12 positions matching TRBD1. Germline assignment: CDR1 LNHDA and CDR2 SQIVND (reference sequence). The CDR3 sequence is 19 residues long. Trimming took 1 base from V and 4 from J; bases not matched to a gene: 10.